The 32 T cell receptor beta chains below come from one sample, sequenced in a study of blood T cells in healthy people across ages. A second about 6 to 11 cycle PCR used barcoded and J-beta primers. Using its own MiXCR run on the 5' RACE reads, TCRdb lists one record per CDR3 protein. Counted here are about 1.7 million distinct CDR3 sequences, about 30% occurring once; the ten biggest clones make up around 7.7%. Sequencing used blood. Source of these receptors: a woman aged 25 to 39 in good health.

This chain uses TRBV24-1 with TRBJ1-1; TRBD1 might be the D (5 bases). Trimming removed 1 base at V and 5 bases at J, with 7 bases between. Germline V gene data show CDR1 as KGHDR and CDR2 as SFDVKD. There are 13 residues in the CDR3. The CDR3 loop reads CATSDLEGTEAFF. The CDR3 DNA reads TGTGCCACCAGTGATTTAGAGGGGACTGAAGCTTTCTTT.

This clonotype was counted only a few times. The chain is built from TRBV12-3 or TRBV12-4 and TRBJ1-4; D perhaps matches TRBD1 (5 bases). This CDR3 region has 12 residues. V was clipped by 3 bases and J by 8 bases, with 7 bases between them. CDR3 residues: CASSFWGEKLFF. The CDR3 DNA follows: TGTGCCAGCAGTTTTTGGGGGGAAAAACTGTTTTTT.

To note about this clonotype: The CDR3 end shows no conserved phenylalanine or tryptophan, and so a read error is likely. This chain connects TRBV12-3 or TRBV12-4 to TRBJ2-4; the D is unclear. This CDR3 has 15 amino acids. Trimming removed 1 base at V and 3 bases at J, with 10 bases between. The CDR3 loop reads CASSLGTGDKNIQYC. CDR3 DNA: TGTGCCAGCAGTTTAGGAACCGGTGACAAAAACATTCAGTACTGC.

This clonotype turned up a few times. V gene TRBV5-1 combines with J gene TRBJ2-3; the D gene is possibly TRBD2 (5 bases). V lost 0 bases and J lost 5, with 13 bases in between. This CDR3 is built from 15 residues. CDR1 and CDR2 from the germline V gene are SGHRS and YFSETQ. The CDR3 DNA is TGCGCCAGCAGCTTGGACCCGGCAGCGGTAGATACGCAGTATTTT. Translating gives CASSLDPAAVDTQYF. Variable domain in full (rest from reference TRBV5-1 and TRBJ2-3): KAGVTQTPRYLIKTRGQQVTLSCSPISGHRSVSWYQQTPGQGLQFLFEYFSETQRNKGNFPGRFSGRQFSNSRSEMNVSTLELGDSALYLCASSLDPAAVDTQYFGPGTRLTVL.

With respect to this clonotype: It is unclear where the CDR3 begins or ends on the DNA, so no DNA is shown, and the CDR3 is as TCRdb lists it. V gene TRBV20-1 combines with J gene TRBJ1-2. The CDR3 comprises 13 residues, both ends counted. Germline CDR1 DFQATT, CDR2 SNEGSKA (reference sequence). Here the CDR3 reads CSAENVGDYGCTF.

The chain uses TRBV20-1 and TRBJ2-1; D may be TRBD2 (6 bases). There are 15 residues in the CDR3. Germline V CDR1 and CDR2: DFQATT, SNEGSKA (reference sequence). Trimming left V 6 bases short and J 0 bases short, with 15 bases between. CDR3 DNA: TGCAGTGCCGCCCGGGAGACCTACTCCTACAATGAGCAGTTCTTC. Protein product: CSAARETYSYNEQFF.

The chain combines TRBV2 with TRBJ2-3; D gene unclear. In germline, CDR1 is SNHLY, CDR2 FYNNEI. This CDR3 comprises 15 residues. Trimming left V 1 base short and J 3 bases short, with 11 bases between. CDR3 in amino acids: CASSEGSAGTDTQYF. The CDR3 DNA reads TGTGCCAGCAGTGAAGGGTCGGCAGGAACAGATACGCAGTATTTT.

The chain uses TRBV20-1 and TRBJ2-3; no clear D gene. Germline V CDR1 and CDR2: DFQATT, SNEGSKA (reference sequence). Trimming pared 0 bases from V and 4 bases from J, leaving 14 bases between. The CDR3 sequence is 15 residues long. The CDR3: CSARDLGLSADTQYF. In nucleotides, the CDR3 is TGCAGTGCTAGAGATCTCGGTCTCTCCGCAGATACGCAGTATTTT.

A few counts support this clonotype. The V gene is TRBV5-1, the J gene TRBJ2-5; possible D gene TRBD1, 6 bases. The CDR3 loop spans 16 amino acids. Trimming pared 3 bases from V and 1 base from J, leaving 16 bases between. Germline loops: CDR1 SGHRS, CDR2 YFSETQ. CDR3 in DNA: TGCGCCAGCAGCTCTGGTGGGGCGACAGGCCAAGAGACCCAGTACTTC. The encoded protein is CASSSGGATGQETQYF.

CDR3 region: CASSSGTGDNYEQYF. CDR3 bases: TGCGCCAGCAGTTCCGGGACAGGGGACAACTACGAGCAGTACTTC. The rearrangement joins TRBV5-1 to TRBJ2-7; 10 positions agree with TRBD1. CDR3 length: 15 amino acids. Germline V gene sequence: CDR1 SGHRS, CDR2 YFSETQ. V shed 5 bases, J shed 3 bases, and the junction held 8 bases outside the gene matches.

DNA of the CDR3: TGCAGTGTTCAGCGGAGGGAGGCGGGTGAGCAGTACTTC. It yields the protein CSVQRREAGEQYF. This chain connects TRBV20-1 to TRBJ2-5; weak D call: TRBD2 (6 bases). Trimming cost V 7 bases and J 11 bases, with 23 bases left between them. This CDR3 region has 13 residues. Germline values: CDR1 DFQATT, CDR2 SNEGSKA (reference sequence).

As regards this clonotype: At one end the junction does not follow the germline gene, possibly because of a read error. The chain is built from TRBV28 and TRBJ1-5; TRBD1 aligns across 8 bases. The CDR3 is 13 residues long. Germline V gene data show CDR1 as MDHEN and CDR2 as SYDVKM. The CDR3, as DNA: TGTGCCGGCAGGACAGGGAGTGTAGGACCCCAGCATTTT. As protein: CAGRTGSVGPQHF.

The chain joins TRBV5-1 to TRBJ2-7; TRBD1 matches at 8 bases. CDR1 and CDR2 (germline): SGHRS, YFSETQ. J gave up 4 bases and V 7 bases, and 7 bases lay outside the gene matches. This CDR3 contains 13 residues. CDR3: CASREQGDYEQYF. CDR3 nucleotide sequence: TGCGCCAGCCGAGAACAGGGGGATTACGAGCAGTACTTC.

Only a few counts were recorded for this clonotype. The V and J genes are TRBV29-1 and TRBJ2-3; the D gene is possibly TRBD2 (6 bases). Trimming shortened V by 3 bases and J by 6 bases, and 10 bases separated the two germline ends. The CDR3 is made up of 12 amino acids. Germline CDR1 reads SQVTM; CDR2 reads ANQGSEA. The CDR3 sequence is CSVEEGQDTQYF. CDR3 DNA sequence: TGCAGCGTTGAGGAGGGCCAGGATACGCAGTATTTT.

CDR3 residues: CATSFSGNRYF. The CDR3 coding sequence is TGTGCCACCAGTTTCAGCGGGAACCGGTACTTC. The J gene is TRBJ2-5, the V gene TRBV24-1; the match to TRBD2 covers 7 bases. CDR3 length equals 11 residues. J was trimmed by 13 bases and V by 6 bases; bases with no gene match: 7. Germline V gene data show CDR1 as KGHDR and CDR2 as SFDVKD.

For this clonotype: The junction departs from germline at one end; a sequencing error may be responsible. The chain uses TRBV12-3 or TRBV12-4 and TRBJ2-7; the D is unclear. The CDR3 sequence is 16 residues long. The CDR3 nucleotides read TGTGCCGGCAGTCCCGGTCGAGGAGTGAGCTCCTACGAGCAGTACTTC. Encoded protein: CAGSPGRGVSSYEQYF.

This clonotype appeared many times. The J gene is TRBJ2-1, the V gene TRBV6-5; D is perhaps TRBD2 (5 bases). The CDR3 extends over 17 amino acids. Germline CDR1 and CDR2: MNHEY and SVGAGI. Trimming left V 6 bases short and J 3 bases short, with 21 bases between. The CDR3 is CASSPDRLAKRYNEQFF. CDR3 sequence (DNA): TGTGCCAGCAGCCCAGACCGATTAGCGAAACGCTACAATGAGCAGTTCTTC.

Comment on this clonotype: This sequence may be a read error, since a much larger clone differs from it by one base. The chain employs TRBV29-1 and TRBJ2-7; possibly TRBD2 for D (6 bases). CDR1 and CDR2 from the germline V gene are SQVTM and ANQGSEA. The CDR3 totals 13 residues. V was pared by 1 base and J by 7 bases, with 14 bases between. The chain's CDR3 is CSVEVRWGEEQYF. In DNA form, the CDR3 reads TGCAGCGTTGAAGTTAGGTGGGGGGAGGAGCAGTACTTC.

This clonotype appeared many times. The rearrangement uses TRBV5-1 and TRBJ2-7, with D perhaps matching TRBD1 (5 bases). This CDR3 region has 16 residues. CDR1 is SGHRS, CDR2 YFSETQ, per germline. Trimming pared 2 bases from V and 2 bases from J, leaving 17 bases between. The CDR3 DNA is TGCGCCAGCAGCTTAAATCAGCAGACAGAAGCCTACGAGCAGTACTTC. Translation: CASSLNQQTEAYEQYF. Looking up the rest from reference TRBV5-1 and TRBJ2-7 gives the full variable domain: KAGVTQTPRYLIKTRGQQVTLSCSPISGHRSVSWYQQTPGQGLQFLFEYFSETQRNKGNFPGRFSGRQFSNSRSEMNVSTLELGDSALYLCASSLNQQTEAYEQYFGPGTRLTVT.

The sample holds a few counts of this clonotype. The CDR3 protein is CASNSGRLREYEQYF. CDR3 in DNA: TGTGCCAGCAATTCGGGACGACTAAGGGAATACGAGCAGTACTTC. V and J are TRBV6-2 or TRBV6-3 and TRBJ2-7; D possibly uses TRBD1 or TRBD2 (5 bases each). The germline V gene encodes CDR1 MNHEY and CDR2 SVGEGT. The CDR3 runs 15 residues. V lost 7 bases and J lost 4, with 20 bases in between.

The table lists this clonotype with a few counts. The rearrangement joins TRBV3-1 to TRBJ2-7; 10 bases align to TRBD2. The CDR3 extends over 14 amino acids. Unmatched junction bases numbered 9, after V lost 9 bases and J lost 4 bases. CDR1 is LGHDT and CDR2 is YNNKEL in the germline V gene (reference sequence). Here the CDR3 reads CASTGLANRYEQYF. CDR3 nucleotide sequence: TGTGCCAGTACGGGACTAGCGAATCGATACGAGCAGTACTTC.

This chain joins TRBV13 and TRBJ2-5; D is undetermined. The J call may be in error: the DNA end matches TRBJ2-1 better. CDR3 length equals 14 residues. Germline V CDR1 and CDR2: PRHDT, FYEKMQ (reference sequence). The DNA of the CDR3 is TGTGCCAGCAGCTTAGGGTCAGGCCAAGAGACCCAGTTCTTC. It specifies CASSLGSGQETQFF.

This clonotype was counted at least ten times. This chain links TRBV10-3 with TRBJ2-7; a possible D gene is TRBD1 (5 bases). Deletions cut 4 bases from V and 1 base from J, with 8 bases between. CDR1 and CDR2 from the germline V gene are ENHRY and SYGVKD. The CDR3 is 13 residues long. The DNA of the CDR3 is TGTGCCATCAGTGGACAGCAGTCCTACGAGCAGTACTTC. Protein sequence: CAISGQQSYEQYF.

The chain is built from TRBV2 and TRBJ2-7; maybe TRBD2 (5 bases). V was pared by 6 bases and J by 2 bases, with 11 bases between. CDR1 and CDR2 (germline): SNHLY, FYNNEI. The CDR3 loop spans 13 amino acids. CDR3 in DNA: TGTGCCAGCAGGCGGACTGCTCCCTACGAGCAGTACTTC. Translated, it gives CASRRTAPYEQYF.

Only a few counts were recorded for this clonotype. This chain links TRBV10-3 with TRBJ2-5; D may correspond to TRBD1 or TRBD2 (6 bases each). Germline assignment: CDR1 ENHRY and CDR2 SYGVKD. Trimming pared 4 bases from V and 3 bases from J, leaving 18 bases between. CDR3 length equals 16 residues. The DNA for the CDR3 is TGTGCCATCAGTGGGGGGCTGGCCGGCGGGGAAGAGACCCAGTACTTC. Its translation: CAISGGLAGGEETQYF.

The CDR3 here is CATSRSLATDTQYF. CDR3 in DNA: TGTGCCACCAGCCGGTCGTTGGCTACAGATACGCAGTATTTT. The rearrangement links TRBV15 to TRBJ2-3; D not resolved. Trimming left V 5 bases short and J 3 bases short, with 12 bases between. CDR1 is LNHNV and CDR2 is YYDKDF in the germline V gene (reference sequence). CDR3 length equals 14 residues.

CDR3 DNA: TGCAGCGTTCGAGCGGGGAGCTACGAGCAGTACTTC. It specifies CSVRAGSYEQYF. The chain links TRBV29-1 to TRBJ2-7, with TRBD2 identical over 7 bases. J gave up 3 bases and V 5 bases, and 4 bases lay outside the gene matches. The CDR3 spans 12 residues. CDR1 is SQVTM and CDR2 is ANQGSEA in the germline V gene.

This clonotype was observed many times. This chain links TRBV4-2 with TRBJ1-2; D ambiguous. The V end lost 0 bases, the J end lost 8 bases, and 19 bases lay between the germline ends. Germline CDR1 LGHNA, CDR2 YNFKEQ. The CDR3 sequence is 16 residues long. Written as DNA, the CDR3 is TGTGCCAGCAGCCAAGACGTAAAGGCCTTTTCTGAGGGCTACACCTTC. Translation gives CASSQDVKAFSEGYTF.

The sample holds one count of this clonotype. A much larger clone differs by one base, so this may be a read error. V is TRBV7-9 and J is TRBJ2-5; tentative D call: TRBD1 (6 bases). Trimming took off 5 bases at V and 11 bases at J, with 21 bases between the two ends. The germline CDR1 and CDR2 sequences are SEHNR and FQNEAQ (reference sequence). CDR3 length: 14 residues. CDR3 sequence (DNA): TGTGCCAGCAGCGTCAGGGGCCTCGCCCACGGGCAGTACTTC. This sequence encodes CASSVRGLAHGQYF.

This clonotype was detected a few times. The gene calls are TRBV29-1 and TRBJ2-4; the D gene is possibly TRBD1 (5 bases). The CDR3 runs to 14 residues. CDR1 SQVTM and CDR2 ANQGSEA come from the germline V gene. Trimming cost V 3 bases and J 13 bases, with 22 bases left between them. CDR3 DNA sequence: TGCAGCGTTGATTTGGGGCAGGGCCACAATGAGCAGTACTTC. As protein: CSVDLGQGHNEQYF.

The V and J genes are TRBV7-2 and TRBJ2-7; perhaps D is TRBD1 or TRBD2 (6 bases each). The CDR3 runs to 14 residues. CDR1 and CDR2 from the germline V gene are SGHTA and FQGNSA. V lost 2 bases, J lost 5 bases, and 13 bases lay in between. The CDR3 region is CASSLFLGGNEQYF. The CDR3 DNA follows: TGTGCCAGCAGCTTATTTCTCGGGGGCAACGAGCAGTACTTC.

The chain is built from TRBV10-2 and TRBJ1-4; unclear D gene. The germline V gene has CDR1 WSHSY and CDR2 SAAADI. V gave up 0 bases and J gave up 5 bases, with 10 bases separating them. The CDR3 contains 15 residues. CDR3 in amino acids: CASSESAGANEKLFF. The CDR3 DNA sequence: TGCGCCAGCAGTGAGTCGGCAGGAGCAAATGAAAAACTGTTTTTT.